A single sample gave rise to the 17 T cell receptor beta chains below, sequenced in a study of CD8 T cells in Susac syndrome. Random hexamers primed reverse transcription of about 0.45 to 1 ug RNA. Via MiXCR, TCRdb re-called the immunoSEQ multiplex PCR reads, giving one row per CDR3 protein. Of about 130,000 distinct CDR3 sequences in the sample, approximately 93% are singletons; the top ten hold less than 0.4%. Sequencing was carried out using CD8+ T cells from PBMCs. The receptors were gathered from a human donor with multiple sclerosis.

The chain carries TRBV5-4 and TRBJ2-7; a possible D gene is TRBD1 (6 bases). Trimming pared 0 bases from V and 4 bases from J, leaving 11 bases between. Germline-derived CDR1 and CDR2 are SGHNT and YYREEE (reference sequence). The CDR3 sequence is 14 residues long. The CDR3 here is CASSLGQVKYEQYV. In DNA, the CDR3 is TGTGCCAGCAGCTTGGGACAGGTAAAGTACGAGCAGTACGTC.

The gene calls are TRBV9 and TRBJ2-1; 8 bases line up with TRBD2. The germline gives CDR1 SGDLS, CDR2 YYNGEE. The ends lost 1 base at V and 2 bases at J; junction bases unmatched: 5. The CDR3 is 16 residues long. The CDR3 region is CASSVWASGPYNEQFF. The CDR3 DNA follows: TGTGCCAGCAGCGTATGGGCTAGCGGGCCCTACAATGAGCAGTTCTTC.

The chain joins TRBV19 to TRBJ1-4; 7 bases fit TRBD1. The junction had 5 bases not matched to a gene; V was cut back by 7 bases and J by 6 bases. The CDR3 is made up of 13 amino acids. CDR1 is LNHDA and CDR2 is SQIVND in the germline V gene (reference sequence). CDR3 amino acids: CASTVGTDEKLFF. The CDR3 nucleotides read TGTGCCAGTACCGTTGGGACAGATGAAAAACTGTTTTTT. Full variable domain (remainder filled in from reference TRBV19 and TRBJ1-4): DGGITQSPKYLFRKEGQNVTLSCEQNLNHDAMYWYRQDPGQGLRLIYYSQIVNDFQKGDIAEGYSVSREKKESFPLTVTSAQKNPTAFYLCASTVGTDEKLFFGSGTQLSVL.

The rearrangement uses TRBV29-1 and TRBJ1-2, with unresolved D. The CDR3 totals 10 residues. Germline-derived CDR1 and CDR2 are SQVTM and ANQGSEA. In DNA form, the CDR3 reads TGCGGCGCCTTCACGGGAGGCTACACCTTC. Protein product: CGAFTGGYTF.

The gene calls are TRBV20-1 and TRBJ2-7; the match to TRBD1 covers 7 bases. CDR3 length: 13 amino acids. Trimming removed 5 bases from V and 0 bases from J; junction bases left unmatched: 4. CDR1 DFQATT and CDR2 SNEGSKA come from the germline V gene (reference sequence). In DNA form, the CDR3 reads TGCAGTGCTCCGACAGGGTCCTCCTACGAGCAGTACTTC. Translating it yields CSAPTGSSYEQYF.

The J gene is TRBJ1-2, the V gene TRBV20-1, with a weak D call TRBD1 (5 bases). In germline, CDR1 is DFQATT, CDR2 SNEGSKA (reference sequence). V was trimmed by 3 bases and J by 5 bases, leaving 25 bases between them. The CDR3 covers 17 residues. The CDR3 sequence is CSAREGLPDQTIYGYTF. The CDR3 nucleotides read TGCAGTGCTAGGGAGGGACTCCCAGATCAGACGATTTATGGCTACACCTTC.

This clonotype appeared a single time. The chain has TRBV7-3 and TRBJ2-5; TRBD2 matches 7 bases. After removal of 0 bases from V and 2 bases from J, the junction contained 3 bases not matched to a gene. The CDR3 contains 15 residues. The germline gives CDR1 SGHTA, CDR2 FQGTGA. In DNA, the CDR3 is TGTGCCAGCAGCTTAACTGCGGGGGTGCAAGAGACCCAGTACTTC. Encoded protein: CASSLTAGVQETQYF.

J is TRBJ2-5 and V is TRBV5-4; D is unresolved. Trimming removed 0 bases at V and 1 base at J, with 7 bases between. This CDR3 spans 14 amino acids. The germline V gene has CDR1 SGHNT and CDR2 YYREEE (reference sequence). The CDR3 protein is CASSLATPQETQYF. CDR3 in DNA: TGTGCCAGCAGCTTGGCGACACCCCAAGAGACCCAGTACTTC.

This clonotype was detected only once. V is TRBV9 and J is TRBJ2-2, with D perhaps matching TRBD1 (5 bases). This CDR3 spans 15 amino acids. Germline V gene data show CDR1 as SGDLS and CDR2 as YYNGEE. Between the trimmed V and J ends, which lost 3 bases and 3 bases, there was a span of 12 bases. The CDR3 DNA sequence: TGTGCCAGCAGCGCCTCCGGACATTACACCGGGGAGCTGTTTTTT. Its protein is CASSASGHYTGELFF.

V gene TRBV12-3 or TRBV12-4 combines with J gene TRBJ1-2; perhaps TRBD1 as D (6 bases). Trimming took off 5 bases at V and 4 bases at J, with 17 bases between the two ends. The CDR3 loop spans 15 amino acids. CDR3 region: CASSPFARGLYGYTF. The CDR3 coding sequence is TGTGCCAGCAGTCCTTTTGCCAGGGGCCTCTATGGCTACACCTTC.

Worth noting for this clonotype: One end of the junction is discordant with germline, which a read error may explain. This chain links TRBV29-1 with TRBJ2-1, with D maybe TRBD2 (6 bases). From germline, CDR1 is SQVTM and CDR2 ANQGSEA. The CDR3 consists of 15 residues. The CDR3 DNA follows: TGCAACGTTGAAGGGACTGCAAGCTCCTACAATGAGCAGTTCTTC. Protein: CNVEGTASSYNEQFF.

V is TRBV7-8 and J is TRBJ2-3, with TRBD2 matching 7 bases. The V gene's germline CDR1 is SGHVS and CDR2 FQNEAQ. The J segment lost 3 bases and the V segment lost 8 bases, leaving 8 bases of the junction unmatched. The CDR3 covers 14 residues. The DNA of the CDR3 is TGTGCCAGCGCGCAGTGGGGGGGAACAGATACGCAGTATTTT. Protein: CASAQWGGTDTQYF.

The rearrangement uses TRBV9 and TRBJ2-4, with 12 bases identical to TRBD1. This CDR3 contains 14 residues. The V and J ends lost 4 bases and 7 bases, in that order; junction bases with no gene match: 3. Germline V lookup: CDR1 SGDLS, CDR2 YYNGEE. CDR3: CASSPGTGGNIQYF. CDR3 DNA sequence: TGTGCCAGCAGCCCAGGGACAGGGGGCAACATTCAGTACTTC.

The CDR3, as DNA: TGTGCCAGCACCGACTGGTACAGGCGTTTGGGAAACACCATATATTTT. Its translation: CASTDWYRRLGNTIYF. This sequence joins TRBV6-1 and TRBJ1-3; TRBD1 might be the D (5 bases). The V gene's germline CDR1 is MNHNS and CDR2 SASEGT. This CDR3 is built from 16 residues. Trimming pared 7 bases from V and 4 bases from J, leaving 20 bases between.

The chain uses TRBV6-5 and TRBJ2-7; 10 nucleotides match TRBD1. The CDR3 is 15 amino acids. The germline V gene encodes CDR1 MNHEY and CDR2 SVGAGI. The J segment lost 1 base and the V segment lost 5 bases, leaving 5 bases of the junction unmatched. The CDR3 DNA reads as TGTGCCAGCAGTGCCGGGACAGGGGAATCCTACGAGCAGTACTTC. This encodes CASSAGTGESYEQYF.

This rearrangement joins TRBV25-1 to TRBJ2-4; no clear D gene. Germline V gene data show CDR1 as MGHDK and CDR2 as SYGVNS. This CDR3 is 15 amino acids long. V lost 2 bases and J 0 bases, leaving 8 bases between the germline ends. CDR3: CASSEVPGAKNIQYF. The CDR3 bases are TGTGCCAGCAGTGAAGTACCGGGAGCCAAAAACATTCAGTACTTC.

This rearrangement joins TRBV7-3 to TRBJ2-3; the D gene is possibly TRBD2 (7 bases). This CDR3 is built from 14 residues. Germline assignment: CDR1 SGHTA and CDR2 FQGTGA. The ends were cut back, 4 bases at V and 6 bases at J, with 14 bases in the middle. The CDR3 nucleotides read TGTGCCAGCAGCTCCCTGGGGGGGGCGGATACGCAGTATTTT. Translation gives CASSSLGGADTQYF.